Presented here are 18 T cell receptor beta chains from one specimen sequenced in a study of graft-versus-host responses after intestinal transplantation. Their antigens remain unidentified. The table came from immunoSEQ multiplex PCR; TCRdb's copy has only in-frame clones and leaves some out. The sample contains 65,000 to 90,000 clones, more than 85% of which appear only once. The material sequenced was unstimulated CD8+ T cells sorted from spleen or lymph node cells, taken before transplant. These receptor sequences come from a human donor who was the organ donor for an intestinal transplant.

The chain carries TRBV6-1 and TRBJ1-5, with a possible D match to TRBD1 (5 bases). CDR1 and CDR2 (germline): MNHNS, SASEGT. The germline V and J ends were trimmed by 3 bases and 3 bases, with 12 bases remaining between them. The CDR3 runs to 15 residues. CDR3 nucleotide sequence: TGTGCCAGCAGTGATGGGACCAGCCTCAATCAGCCCCAGCATTTT. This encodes CASSDGTSLNQPQHF.

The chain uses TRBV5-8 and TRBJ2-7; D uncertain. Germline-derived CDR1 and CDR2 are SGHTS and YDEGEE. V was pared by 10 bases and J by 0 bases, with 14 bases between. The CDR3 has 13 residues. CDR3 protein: CAETRAGSYEQYF. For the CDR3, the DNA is TGTGCCGAAACCCGGGCCGGCTCCTACGAGCAGTACTTC.

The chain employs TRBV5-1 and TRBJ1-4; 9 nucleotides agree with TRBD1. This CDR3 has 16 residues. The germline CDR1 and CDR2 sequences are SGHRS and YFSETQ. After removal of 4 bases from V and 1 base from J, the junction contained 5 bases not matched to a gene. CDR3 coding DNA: TGCGCCAGCAGCGAAACAGGGGGCGAAACTAATGAAAAACTGTTTTTT. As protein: CASSETGGETNEKLFF.

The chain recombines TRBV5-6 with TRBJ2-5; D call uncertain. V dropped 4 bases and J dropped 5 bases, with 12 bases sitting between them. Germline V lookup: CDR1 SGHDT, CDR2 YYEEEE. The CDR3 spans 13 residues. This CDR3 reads CASSQTPRETQYF. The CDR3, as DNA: TGTGCCAGCAGCCAAACACCCCGGGAGACCCAGTACTTC.

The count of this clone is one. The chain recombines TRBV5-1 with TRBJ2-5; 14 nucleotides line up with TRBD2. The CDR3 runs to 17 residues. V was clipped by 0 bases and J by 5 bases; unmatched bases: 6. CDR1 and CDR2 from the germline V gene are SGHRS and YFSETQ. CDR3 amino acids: CASSLVGLAGEDETQYF. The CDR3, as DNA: TGCGCCAGCAGCTTGGTGGGACTAGCGGGGGAGGATGAGACCCAGTACTTC.

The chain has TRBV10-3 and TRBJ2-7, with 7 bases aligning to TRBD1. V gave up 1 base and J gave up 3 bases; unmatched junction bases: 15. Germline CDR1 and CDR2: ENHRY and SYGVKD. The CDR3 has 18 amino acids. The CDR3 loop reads CAISELSGRWQGDYEQYF. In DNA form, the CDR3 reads TGTGCCATCAGTGAGTTGTCGGGAAGATGGCAGGGGGACTACGAGCAGTACTTC.

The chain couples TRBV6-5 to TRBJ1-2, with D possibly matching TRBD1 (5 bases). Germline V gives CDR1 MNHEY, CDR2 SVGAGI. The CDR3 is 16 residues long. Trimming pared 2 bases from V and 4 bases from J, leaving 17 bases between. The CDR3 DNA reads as TGTGCCAGCAGTTACACCCTCCCGACAGAGGCCTATGGCTACACCTTC. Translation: CASSYTLPTEAYGYTF.

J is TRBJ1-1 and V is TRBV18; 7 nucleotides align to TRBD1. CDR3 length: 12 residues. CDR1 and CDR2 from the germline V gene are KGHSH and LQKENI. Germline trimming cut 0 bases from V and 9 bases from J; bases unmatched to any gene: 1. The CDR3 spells CASSPPGQQAFF. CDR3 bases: TGTGCCAGCTCACCACCGGGACAGCAAGCTTTCTTT. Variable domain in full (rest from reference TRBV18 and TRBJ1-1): NAGVMQNPRHLVRRRGQEARLRCSPMKGHSHVYWYRQLPEEGLKFMVYLQKENIIDESGMPKERFSAEFPKEGPSILRIQQVVRGDSAAYFCASSPPGQQAFFGQGTRLTVV.

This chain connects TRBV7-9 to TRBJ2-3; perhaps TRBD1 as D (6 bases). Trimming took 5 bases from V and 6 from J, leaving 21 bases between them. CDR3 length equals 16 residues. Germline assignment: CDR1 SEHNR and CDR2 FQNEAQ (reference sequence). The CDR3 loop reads CASSPTTGLSFDTQYF. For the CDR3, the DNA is TGTGCCAGCAGCCCCACCACAGGGCTTTCATTTGATACGCAGTATTTT.

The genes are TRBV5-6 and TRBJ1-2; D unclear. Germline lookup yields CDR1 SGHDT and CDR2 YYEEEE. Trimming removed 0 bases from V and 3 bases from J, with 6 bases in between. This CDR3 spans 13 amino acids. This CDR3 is CASSLVGYYGYTF. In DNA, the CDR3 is TGTGCCAGCAGCTTGGTAGGTTACTATGGCTACACCTTC.

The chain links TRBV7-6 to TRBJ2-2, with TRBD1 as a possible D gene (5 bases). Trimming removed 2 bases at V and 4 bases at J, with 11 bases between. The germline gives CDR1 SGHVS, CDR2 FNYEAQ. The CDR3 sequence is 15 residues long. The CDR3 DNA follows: TGTGCCAGCAGCTTAAATAGGGGTGGCACCGGGGAGCTGTTTTTT. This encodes CASSLNRGGTGELFF.

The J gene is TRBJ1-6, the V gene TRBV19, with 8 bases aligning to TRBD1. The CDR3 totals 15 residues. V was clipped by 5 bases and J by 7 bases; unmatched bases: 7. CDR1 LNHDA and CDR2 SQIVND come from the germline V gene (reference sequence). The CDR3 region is CASSPGQGGNSPLHF. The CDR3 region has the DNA TGTGCCAGTAGTCCAGGACAGGGCGGGAATTCACCCCTCCACTTT.

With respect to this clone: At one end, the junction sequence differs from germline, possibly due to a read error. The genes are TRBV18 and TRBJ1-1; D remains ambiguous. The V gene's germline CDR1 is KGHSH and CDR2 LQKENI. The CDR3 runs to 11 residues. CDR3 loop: CASPTLWAPLF. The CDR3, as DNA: TGTGCCAGCCCCACCCTCTGGGCCCCCCTTTTT.

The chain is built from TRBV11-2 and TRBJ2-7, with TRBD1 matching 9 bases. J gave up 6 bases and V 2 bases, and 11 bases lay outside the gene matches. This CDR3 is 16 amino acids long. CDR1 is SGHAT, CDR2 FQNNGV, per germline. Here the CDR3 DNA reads TGTGCCAGCAGCTTATTCGTTGGGACAGGGAACCTCGAGCAGTACTTC. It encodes CASSLFVGTGNLEQYF.

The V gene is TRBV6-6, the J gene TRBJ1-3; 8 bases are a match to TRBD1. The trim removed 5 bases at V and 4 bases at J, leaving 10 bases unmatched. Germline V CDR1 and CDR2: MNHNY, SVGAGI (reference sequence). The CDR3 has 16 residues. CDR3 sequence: CASSQAQGAQGNTIYF. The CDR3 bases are TGTGCCAGCAGTCAGGCCCAGGGGGCGCAAGGAAACACCATATATTTT.

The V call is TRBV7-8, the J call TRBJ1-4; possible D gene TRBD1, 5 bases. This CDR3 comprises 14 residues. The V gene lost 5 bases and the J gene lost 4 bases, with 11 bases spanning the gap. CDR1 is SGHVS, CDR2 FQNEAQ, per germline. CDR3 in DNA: TGTGCCAGCAGCCCCCGGGGCGGTAATGAAAAACTGTTTTTT. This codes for CASSPRGGNEKLFF.

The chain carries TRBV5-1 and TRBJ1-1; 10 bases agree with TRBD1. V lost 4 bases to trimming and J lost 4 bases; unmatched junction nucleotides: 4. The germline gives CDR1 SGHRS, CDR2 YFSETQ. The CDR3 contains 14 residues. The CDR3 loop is CASSPGTGVTEAFF. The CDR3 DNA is TGCGCCAGCAGCCCTGGGACAGGGGTCACTGAAGCTTTCTTT.

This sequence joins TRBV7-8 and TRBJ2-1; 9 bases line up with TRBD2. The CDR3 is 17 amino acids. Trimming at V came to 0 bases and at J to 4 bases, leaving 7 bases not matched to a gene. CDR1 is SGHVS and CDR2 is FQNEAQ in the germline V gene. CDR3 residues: CASSLAVAGVGYNEQFF. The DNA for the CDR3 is TGTGCCAGCAGCTTAGCAGTAGCGGGAGTGGGGTACAATGAGCAGTTCTTC.